A single sample gave rise to the 21 T cell receptor beta chains below, sequenced in a study of T cell responses to AZD1222 COVID-19 vaccine. Clones were read by immunoSEQ multiplex PCR, and TCRdb kept only the in-frame ones, dropping some. The data show 84,000 or so clones, over 75% seen once. Sequenced material: peripheral blood, taken on day 0 of AZD1222 vaccination. The receptor set was obtained from an adult in good health.

This clone was counted only a few times. This sequence joins TRBV5-3 and TRBJ1-5; D unclear. TRBV5-3 is flagged as an ORF with uncertain function. The V gene lost 2 bases and the J gene lost 9 bases, with 6 bases spanning the gap. The CDR3 totals 11 residues. The DNA of the CDR3 is TGTGCCAGAAGCTTCATTTGGCCCCAGCATTTT. Amino acids: CARSFIWPQHF.

This clone was detected only once. The rearrangement joins TRBV21-1 to TRBJ1-5. TRBV21-1 is reported as a pseudogene. CDR3 size: 13 residues. DNA of the CDR3: TGTGCCAGCAGCAAAGAGGAGGAACAGCCCCAGCATTTT. Its translation: CASSKEEEQPQHF.

V gene TRBV20-1 combines with J gene TRBJ1-1, with no clear D. V shed 5 bases and J shed 9 bases, with 10 bases lying between them. This CDR3 comprises 10 residues. In germline, CDR1 is DFQATT, CDR2 SNEGSKA (reference sequence). The CDR3 is CSASLGKAFF. CDR3 DNA sequence: TGCAGTGCTTCCCTCGGGAAAGCTTTCTTT.

The chain joins TRBV9 to TRBJ2-5; 9 nucleotides align to TRBD1. This CDR3 is 14 amino acids long. V shed 4 bases and J 7 bases; nucleotides not matched to a gene: 8. Germline CDR1 reads SGDLS; CDR2 reads YYNGEE. The CDR3 here is CASSPSGQGRTQYF. In DNA form, the CDR3 reads TGTGCCAGCAGCCCCTCCGGACAGGGGAGGACCCAGTACTTC.

This chain links TRBV28 with TRBJ1-5; the D gene is possibly TRBD1 (6 bases). Per the germline V gene, CDR1 is MDHEN and CDR2 is SYDVKM. V lost 1 base, J lost 11 bases, and 18 bases lay in between. CDR3 length: 15 amino acids. For the CDR3, the DNA is TGTGCCAGCAGTTTATTCTTAGGACAGCAAGGGGCCCAGCATTTT. Its protein product is CASSLFLGQQGAQHF.

This chain joins TRBV10-3 and TRBJ2-1; 8 nucleotides agree with TRBD1. The CDR3 runs to 14 residues. The germline V gene has CDR1 ENHRY and CDR2 SYGVKD. Trimming at V came to 5 bases and at J to 6 bases, leaving 6 bases not matched to a gene. The CDR3, as DNA: TGTGCCATCAGTCGACAGGGGAAACCCAATGAGCAGTTCTTC. This codes for CAISRQGKPNEQFF.

The chain combines TRBV7-9 with TRBJ1-2; no clear D. There are 12 residues in the CDR3. CDR1 is SEHNR and CDR2 is FQNEAQ in the germline V gene (reference sequence). Trimming shortened V by 3 bases and J by 6 bases, and 8 bases separated the two germline ends. CDR3 coding DNA: TGTGCCAGCAGCTTCGGGTTGAATGGCTACACCTTC. Translation: CASSFGLNGYTF.

V usage is TRBV5-1 and J usage is TRBJ1-1, with 7 bases fitting TRBD1. CDR3 length: 16 residues. Germline V lookup: CDR1 SGHRS, CDR2 YFSETQ. V lost 2 bases and J lost 0; bases outside the gene matches: 7. For the CDR3, the DNA is TGCGCCAGCAGCTTACAGGGGACAACCTTGAACACTGAAGCTTTCTTT. Translated: CASSLQGTTLNTEAFF.

This rearrangement joins TRBV19 to TRBJ2-5; a possible D gene is TRBD1 (6 bases). Per the germline V gene, CDR1 is LNHDA and CDR2 is SQIVND (reference sequence). Trimming took off 6 bases at V and 2 bases at J, with 10 bases between the two ends. This CDR3 is 13 amino acids long. The chain's CDR3 is CASSVGQQETQYF. In nucleotides, the CDR3 is TGTGCCAGTAGCGTCGGACAGCAAGAGACCCAGTACTTC.

This clone was counted a single time. J is TRBJ2-6 and V is TRBV18, with D hard to call. Per germline, CDR1 KGHSH and CDR2 LQKENI. There are 18 residues in the CDR3. The V end was cut by 1 base, the J end by 0 bases, with 13 bases between. The DNA for the CDR3 is TGTGCCAGCTCACCACGTTCGACCGTAGGCTCTGGGGCCAACGTCCTGACTTTC. Protein product: CASSPRSTVGSGANVLTF.

The rearrangement links TRBV28 to TRBJ2-7, with 10 bases that match TRBD2. This CDR3 contains 16 residues. CDR1 and CDR2 (germline): MDHEN, SYDVKM. After removal of 6 bases from V and 4 bases from J, the junction contained 12 bases not matched to a gene. As DNA, the CDR3 is TGTGCCAGCAGCAAGCGGGAGGGCCTTCTGGGTTACGAGCAGTACTTC. It yields the protein CASSKREGLLGYEQYF.

The gene calls are TRBV3-1 (or the pseudogene TRBV3-2) and TRBJ2-3; D is undetermined. The CDR3 has 13 amino acids. Germline CDR1 is LGHDT and CDR2 is YNNKEL (reference sequence). Trimming took off 3 bases at V and 4 bases at J, with 8 bases between the two ends. The CDR3 DNA follows: TGTGCCAGCAGCCACGCAAGTGCAGATACGCAGTATTTT. It translates to CASSHASADTQYF.

The rearrangement links TRBV4-3 to TRBJ2-6, with a tentative D call TRBD1 (6 bases). The CDR3 length is 16 residues. Germline V lookup: CDR1 LGHNA, CDR2 YSLEER. V was pared by 0 bases and J by 2 bases, with 8 bases between. CDR3 in amino acids: CASSQERGTGANVLTF. The CDR3 DNA follows: TGCGCCAGCAGCCAAGAAAGGGGGACTGGGGCCAACGTCCTGACTTTC.

The chain recombines TRBV18 with TRBJ1-2, with TRBD1 matching 8 bases. Germline V gives CDR1 KGHSH, CDR2 LQKENI. CDR3 length equals 12 residues. V was clipped by 3 bases and J by 8 bases; unmatched bases: 2. CDR3: CASSPTGVGYTF. The DNA of the CDR3 is TGTGCCAGCTCACCGACAGGGGTCGGCTACACCTTC. Supplemented by reference TRBV18 and TRBJ1-2, the full variable domain reads NAGVMQNPRHLVRRRGQEARLRCSPMKGHSHVYWYRQLPEEGLKFMVYLQKENIIDESGMPKERFSAEFPKEGPSILRIQQVVRGDSAAYFCASSPTGVGYTFGSGTRLTVV.

The rearrangement links TRBV28 to TRBJ1-3; D not resolved. Trimming removed 1 base from V and 0 bases from J, with 7 bases in between. CDR1 is MDHEN and CDR2 is SYDVKM in the germline V gene. This CDR3 has 15 residues. CDR3 in amino acids: CASSLLVSSGNTIYF. CDR3 nucleotide sequence: TGTGCCAGCAGTTTATTGGTGAGCTCTGGAAACACCATATATTTT.

This rearrangement joins TRBV2 to TRBJ1-2; TRBD1 aligns across 9 bases. Germline values: CDR1 SNHLY, CDR2 FYNNEI. The CDR3 is made up of 12 amino acids. V dropped 3 bases and J dropped 7; count of bases not matched to a gene: 0. The CDR3 DNA sequence: TGTGCCAGCAGTGAGGACAGGGGTGGCTACACCTTC. Amino acid sequence: CASSEDRGGYTF.

The chain has TRBV6-5 and TRBJ2-1; 9 bases agree with TRBD2. Unmatched junction bases numbered 5, after V lost 2 bases and J lost 3 bases. Germline V lookup: CDR1 MNHEY, CDR2 SVGAGI. The CDR3 is 16 residues long. CDR3 DNA: TGTGCCAGCAGTTACACTAGCGGGCAGAACTACAATGAGCAGTTCTTC. Translation gives CASSYTSGQNYNEQFF.

As to this clone: The identical CDR3 is also encoded by other nucleotide sequences in the sample. The genes are TRBV9 and TRBJ2-1; D is ambiguous. V was cut by 0 bases and J by 6 bases, with 4 bases left in between. The germline CDR1 and CDR2 sequences are SGDLS and YYNGEE. CDR3 size: 12 residues. The CDR3 region is CASSVDGNEQFF. Written as DNA, the CDR3 is TGTGCCAGCAGCGTAGACGGCAATGAGCAGTTCTTC.

This clone was seen more than once but under ten times. This chain uses TRBV6-4 with TRBJ2-3; the D gene is possibly TRBD2 (5 bases). CDR3 length: 15 residues. CDR1 MRHNA and CDR2 SNTAGT come from the germline V gene. Trimming cost V 0 bases and J 2 bases, with 9 bases left between them. The CDR3, as DNA: TGTGCCAGCAGTGACTCCGGACTCGACACAGATACGCAGTATTTT. This gives the protein CASSDSGLDTDTQYF.

The genes are TRBV7-9 and TRBJ2-1; 7 bases match TRBD2. V lost 6 bases to trimming and J lost 5 bases; unmatched junction nucleotides: 10. CDR1 and CDR2 (germline): SEHNR, FQNEAQ (reference sequence). CDR3 length: 15 amino acids. CDR3 protein: CASSRGSVGDNEQFF. The CDR3 DNA reads TGTGCCAGCAGTCGCGGGAGCGTAGGGGACAATGAGCAGTTCTTC.

Points on this clone: Other DNA sequences in the sample encode the same CDR3. The chain uses TRBV5-1 and TRBJ2-3; D unclear. The V gene lost 0 bases and the J gene lost 4 bases, with 3 bases spanning the gap. The CDR3 extends over 12 amino acids. Germline V gene data show CDR1 as SGHRS and CDR2 as YFSETQ. In DNA, the CDR3 is TGCGCCAGCAGCTTGGGTGCAGATACGCAGTATTTT. It translates to CASSLGADTQYF.